The sequence of this TCR beta chain was determined in a study of T cells in tuberculosis. Background on the study: In South Africa, adults with active tuberculosis were compared with IGRA-negative and latently infected IGRA-positive adolescents. General observations from the study: Active tuberculosis TCR-alpha repertoires lay closer to GMM-specific TCRs than IGRA-negative controls, suggesting clonal expansion.

For this clone: Its antigen is undetermined.

Active tuberculosis patients were new diagnoses, HIV-seronegative, South African, and aged 18 years or older. Produced via immunoSEQ multiplex PCR; TCRdb's table is partial and in-frame only. The sample contains about 10,000 clones, around 94% of which appear only once. Germline CDR1 SGHRS, CDR2 YFSETQ. V was shortened by 2 bases and J by 5 bases, with 13 bases between the two germline ends. The CDR3 is 14 amino acids. This rearrangement joins TRBV5-1 to TRBJ1-1; D is undetermined. The sequence was collected from an adult with tuberculosis. Sequenced input: PBMCs. In nucleotides, the CDR3 is TGCGCCAGCAGCTTTTCGGGGATGGAAACTGAAGCTTTCTTT. Translating gives CASSFSGMETEAFF.